Listed here are 10 T cell receptor beta chains from one sample, sequenced in a study of T cell responses to AZD1222 COVID-19 vaccine. The assay was immunoSEQ multiplex PCR, and TCRdb's table has in-frame clones only and misses some. The sample comprises tens of thousands of clones, 90% of which are singletons, and around 5.2% rests with the top ten. Here the sequenced sample was peripheral blood, taken on day 0 of AZD1222 vaccination. All receptors derive from an adult in good health.

The gene calls are TRBV3-1 (or the pseudogene TRBV3-2) and TRBJ2-3, with no clear D. Germline assignment: CDR1 LGHDT and CDR2 YNNKEL (reference sequence). The CDR3 is made up of 14 amino acids. Trimming took 1 base from V and 1 from J, leaving 6 bases between them. CDR3 loop: CASSQASRTDTQYF. In nucleotides, the CDR3 is TGTGCCAGCAGCCAAGCCTCGCGCACAGATACGCAGTATTTT.

This chain joins TRBV15 and TRBJ2-1, with TRBD2 as a possible D gene (6 bases). The V end lost 5 bases, the J end lost 13 bases, and 12 bases lay between the germline ends. The CDR3 loop spans 11 amino acids. Germline lookup yields CDR1 LNHNV and CDR2 YYDKDF (reference sequence). As DNA, the CDR3 is TGTGCCACCAGCGGGAGGACAAACCAGTTCTTC. This translates into CATSGRTNQFF.

This clone was picked up a small number of times. The genes are TRBV7-8 and TRBJ1-3; weak D call: TRBD1 (6 bases). The CDR3 loop spans 17 amino acids. The germline CDR1 and CDR2 sequences are SGHVS and FQNEAQ. Trimming took 1 base from V and 3 from J, leaving 16 bases between them. This CDR3 reads CASSLEAGGMGGNTIYF. DNA of the CDR3: TGTGCCAGCAGCTTAGAAGCGGGGGGCATGGGTGGAAACACCATATATTTT.

Only one count was recorded for this clone. This chain links TRBV19 with TRBJ1-5; TRBD1 might be the D (5 bases). Trimming shortened V by 3 bases and J by 0 bases, and 12 bases separated the two germline ends. The length of the CDR3 is 16 residues. Per the germline V gene, CDR1 is LNHDA and CDR2 is SQIVND (reference sequence). The CDR3 DNA reads as TGTGCCAGTAGTATCCTGGCAGGGAATAGCAATCAGCCCCAGCATTTT. Its translation is CASSILAGNSNQPQHF.

CDR3 residues: CASKGSANEKLFF. DNA for the CDR3: TGTGCCAGCAAGGGCTCGGCTAATGAAAAACTGTTTTTT. This rearrangement joins TRBV6-5 to TRBJ1-4; no reliable D call. V was cut by 7 bases and J by 3 bases, with 9 bases left in between. Germline CDR1 reads MNHEY; CDR2 reads SVGAGI. The CDR3 has 13 residues.

CDR3 DNA: TGTGCCAGCAGCCCTACTAGCGGCACAACCTACAATGAGCAGTTCTTC. It yields the protein CASSPTSGTTYNEQFF. The chain recombines TRBV11-3 with TRBJ2-1, with 8 nucleotides matching TRBD2. Losses at the gene ends were 5 bases for V and 2 bases for J; bases not matched to a gene: 8. The CDR3 has 16 residues. Germline assignment: CDR1 SGHNT and CDR2 YENEEA. Based on the CDR3 plus reference TRBV11-3 and TRBJ2-1, the full variable domain is EAGVVQSPRYKIIEKKQPVAFWCNPISGHNTLYWYLQNLGQGPELLIRYENEEAVDDSQLPKDRFSAERLKGVDSTLKIQPAELGDSAVYLCASSPTSGTTYNEQFFGPGTRLTVL.

This clone was recorded only once. The chain links TRBV28 to TRBJ1-2, with D tentatively TRBD1 (5 bases). Trimming cost V 6 bases and J 1 base, with 12 bases left between them. The length of the CDR3 is 14 residues. CDR1 is MDHEN, CDR2 SYDVKM, per germline. CDR3 residues: CASSEGALNYGYTF. The CDR3 region has the DNA TGTGCCAGCAGCGAAGGGGCCCTTAACTATGGCTACACCTTC.

V is TRBV4-3 and J is TRBJ2-7, with 7 bases aligning to TRBD1. This CDR3 is built from 19 residues. With 4 bases clipped from V and 2 bases from J, the junction kept 20 bases outside the gene matches. Germline-derived CDR1 and CDR2 are LGHNA and YSLEER. The CDR3 region is CASSPTKVIGTGVTYEQYF. DNA for the CDR3: TGCGCCAGCAGCCCCACGAAGGTAATTGGAACAGGGGTAACCTACGAGCAGTACTTC.

The chain joins TRBV28 to TRBJ1-4; no clear D. V was clipped by 3 bases and J by 8 bases, with 7 bases between them. The CDR3 covers 12 residues. Germline CDR1 reads MDHEN; CDR2 reads SYDVKM. CDR3 loop: CASSFPGEKLFF. In DNA form, the CDR3 reads TGTGCCAGCAGTTTCCCGGGGGAAAAACTGTTTTTT.

The rearrangement joins TRBV6-5 to TRBJ2-7, with D unclear. Germline V gene lookup returns CDR1 MNHEY and CDR2 SVGAGI. The CDR3 has 14 amino acids. Trimming took off 2 bases at V and 2 bases at J, with 10 bases between the two ends. CDR3 bases: TGTGCCAGCAGTTACGCGTCTTACCCCTACGAGCAGTACTTC. Protein sequence: CASSYASYPYEQYF.